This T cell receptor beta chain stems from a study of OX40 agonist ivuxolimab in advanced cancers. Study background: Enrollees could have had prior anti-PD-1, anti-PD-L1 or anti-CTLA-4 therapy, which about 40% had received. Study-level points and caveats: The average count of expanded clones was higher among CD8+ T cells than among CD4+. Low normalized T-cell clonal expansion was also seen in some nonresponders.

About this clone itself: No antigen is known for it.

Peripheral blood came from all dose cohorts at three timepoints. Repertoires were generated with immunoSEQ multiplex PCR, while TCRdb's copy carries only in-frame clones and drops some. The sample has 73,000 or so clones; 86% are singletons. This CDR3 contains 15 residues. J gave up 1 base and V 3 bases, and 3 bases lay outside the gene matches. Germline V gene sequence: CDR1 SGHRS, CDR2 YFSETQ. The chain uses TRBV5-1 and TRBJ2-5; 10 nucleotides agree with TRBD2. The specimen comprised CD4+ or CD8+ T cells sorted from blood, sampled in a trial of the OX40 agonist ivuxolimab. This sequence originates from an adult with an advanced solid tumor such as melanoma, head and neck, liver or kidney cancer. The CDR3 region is CASSYGLAVQETQYF. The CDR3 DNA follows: TGCGCCAGCAGCTACGGACTAGCGGTCCAAGAGACCCAGTACTTC.